These T cell receptor beta chains were read from a single sample in a study of CXCR3-negative and CXCR3-positive naive CD8 T cells. Reprocessing the 5' RACE reads, TCRdb reports a single entry for every CDR3 protein and omits DNA. The sample table sets out approximately 90,000 distinct CDR3 sequences. Sample: naive CXCR3+ CD8+ T cells from blood. These receptors were taken from a human donor in good health. Some clones in this sample may be carry-over from other donors' samples. Each CDR3 is given with its conserved first and last residue. Each record gives: J gene, V gene, CDR3 protein.

>TRBJ2-2|TRBV6-5
CASSYSNSGGATNTGELFF
>TRBJ2-7|TRBV29-1
CSVGGIYEQYF
>TRBJ2-6|TRBV20-1
CSARNSPRSGANVLTF
>TRBJ2-1|TRBV28
CASRLRRDWGVDEQFF
>TRBJ2-1|TRBV7-8
CASSLDNRERADEQFF
>TRBJ2-2|TRBV20-1
CGRWGEAGELFF
>TRBJ2-1|TRBV28
CASSYLRVRAEQFF
>TRBJ2-4|TRBV4-3
CASSQHQGLAKNIQYF
>TRBJ2-7|TRBV15
CATSRGSSYEQYF
>TRBJ1-5|TRBV5-5
CPRLGRGIGNQPQHF
>TRBJ1-1|TRBV7-3
CASSPTGFGTEAFF
>TRBJ2-5|TRBV6-6
CASSYFHRDRDPQYF
>TRBJ2-5|TRBV28
CASRGGAGSGETQYF
>TRBJ1-1|TRBV11-2
CASSLSWVTEAFF
>TRBJ2-1|TRBV11-1
CASSLFSGGINSYNEQFF
>TRBJ2-2|TRBV6-5
CASGNRQGVLTGELFF
>TRBJ1-1|TRBV19
CASWGLVEAFF
>TRBJ2-7|TRBV20-1
CSARDQLAGESYEQYF
>TRBJ2-1|TRBV4-3
CASSQVDGGLYNEQFF
>TRBJ2-3|TRBV28
CASSLQLAGVYRSDTQYF
>TRBJ2-7|TRBV20-1
CSASDADEAYEQYF
>TRBJ2-5|TRBV29-1
CSVAGWDVQETQYF
>TRBJ2-7|TRBV28
CASQGDYEQYF
>TRBJ1-2|TRBV6-5
CASSYSLSSSYGYTF
>TRBJ2-5|TRBV15
CATSREEADSETQYF
>TRBJ2-7|TRBV27
CASADAGFGEQYF
>TRBJ2-7|TRBV15
CATWISGSAYEQYF
>TRBJ2-3|TRBV9
CASSASESIYPLDTQYF
>TRBJ1-1|TRBV12-5
CASALAYLGAEAFF
>TRBJ2-1|TRBV7-9
CASSSAGGSDEQFF
>TRBJ2-3|TRBV7-3
CASSLRTTGGSDTQYF
>TRBJ2-7|TRBV12-3/TRBV12-4
CASSQGMVHEQYF
>TRBJ2-7|TRBV3-1
CASSQDLIEQYF
>TRBJ2-5|TRBV28
CASSFPTTGTGEETQYF
>TRBJ2-1|TRBV7-3
CASSLYPGLAGEASYNEQFF
>TRBJ2-1|TRBV4-2
CASSQDRDTYNEQFF
>TRBJ2-2|TRBV7-9
CASSHPRDTTGELFF
>TRBJ2-1|TRBV24-1
CATAGPYNEQFF
>TRBJ1-5|TRBV29-1
CSVEGGPENQPQHF
>TRBJ2-3|TRBV13
CASSLEVGSTDTQYF
>TRBJ2-7|TRBV18
CASSPERDHSYEQYF